This TCR beta chain was recovered during a study of blood T cell repertoires in COVID-19. Sequenced by immunoSEQ multiplex PCR; TCRdb stores in-frame clones only, minus some. Of fewer than 250,000 clones in the sample, more than 80% were seen once. This CDR3 region has 15 residues. CDR1 and CDR2 from the germline V gene are LNHNV and YYDKDF (reference sequence). With 5 bases clipped from V and 6 bases from J, the junction kept 13 bases outside the gene matches. The receptor's source is a human donor in a cohort sampled during active COVID-19. The gene calls are TRBV15 and TRBJ2-7; 7 bases align to TRBD1. Sequences were obtained from peripheral blood. The CDR3 protein is CATSAPGQPRSEQYF. CDR3 DNA: TGTGCCACCAGCGCACCGGGACAGCCAAGGTCCGAGCAGTACTTC.